This TCR beta chain was recorded in a study of T cell repertoires in cytomegalovirus infection. Study information: Recently identified HLA-C-restricted CMV epitopes were used, and well-studied HLA-B-restricted CMV epitopes were used as well. TCR beta signatures that were public indicated CMV infection and matching HLA type. Study-level results: Adding up the frequency of public TCR beta families identified people who carried CMV plus the relevant HLA.

One entry per CDR3 protein, called by TCRdb with MiXCR from the reads. The data contain 900,000 to 950,000 distinct CDR3 sequences, around 29% of them seen just once; the ten biggest clones take up around 15%. Concerning this clonotype: Its antigen is currently unknown.

V lost 0 bases and J 4 bases, leaving 22 bases between the germline ends. The CDR3 consists of 19 residues. The V gene's germline CDR1 is SGHDN and CDR2 FVKESK. The sample here was cultured CD8+ T cells from PBMCs, taken from culture after CMV antigen stimulation. This sequence originates from a human donor in good health (CMV status not recorded). Some clones in this sample may be carry-over from other donors' samples. The J gene is TRBJ2-1, the V gene TRBV14; D is unresolved. Here the CDR3 reads CASSQDLAGRRKIYNEQFF. In DNA, the CDR3 is TGTGCCAGCAGCCAAGATTTAGCAGGACGCAGGAAGATTTACAATGAGCAGTTCTTC.